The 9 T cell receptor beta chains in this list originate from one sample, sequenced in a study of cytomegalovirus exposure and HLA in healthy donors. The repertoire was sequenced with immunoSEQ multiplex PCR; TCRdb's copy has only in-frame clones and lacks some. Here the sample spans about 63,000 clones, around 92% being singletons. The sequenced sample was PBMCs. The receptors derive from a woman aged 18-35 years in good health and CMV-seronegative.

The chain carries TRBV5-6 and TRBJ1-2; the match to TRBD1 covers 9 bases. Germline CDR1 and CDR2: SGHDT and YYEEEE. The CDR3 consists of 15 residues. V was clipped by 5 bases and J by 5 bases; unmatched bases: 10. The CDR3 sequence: CASSAMSGTGYGYTF. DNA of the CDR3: TGTGCCAGCAGTGCAATGAGTGGGACAGGGTATGGCTACACCTTC.

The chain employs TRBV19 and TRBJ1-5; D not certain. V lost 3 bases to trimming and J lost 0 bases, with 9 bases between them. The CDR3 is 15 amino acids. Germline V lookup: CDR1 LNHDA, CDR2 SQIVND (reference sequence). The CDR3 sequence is CASSMGPYSNQPQHF. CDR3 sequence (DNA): TGTGCCAGTAGTATGGGCCCGTATAGCAATCAGCCCCAGCATTTT.

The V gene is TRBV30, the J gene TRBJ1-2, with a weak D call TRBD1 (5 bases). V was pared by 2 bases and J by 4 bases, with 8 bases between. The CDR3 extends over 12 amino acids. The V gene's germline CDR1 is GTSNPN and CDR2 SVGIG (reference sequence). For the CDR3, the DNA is TGTGCCTGGAGTCGGCAGGGCTATGGCTACACCTTC. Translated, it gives CAWSRQGYGYTF.

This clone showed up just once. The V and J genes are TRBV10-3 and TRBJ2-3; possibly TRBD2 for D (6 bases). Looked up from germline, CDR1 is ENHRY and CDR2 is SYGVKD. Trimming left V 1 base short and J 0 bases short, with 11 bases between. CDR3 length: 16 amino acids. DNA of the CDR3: TGTGCCATCAGTGAGTGGGGCGGGACTAGCACAGATACGCAGTATTTT. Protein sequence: CAISEWGGTSTDTQYF.

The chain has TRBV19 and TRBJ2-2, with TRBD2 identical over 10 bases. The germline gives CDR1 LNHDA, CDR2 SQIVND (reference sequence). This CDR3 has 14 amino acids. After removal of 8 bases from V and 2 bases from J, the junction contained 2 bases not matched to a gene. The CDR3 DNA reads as TGTGCCAGTGTAGCGGGGGGAAACACCGGGGAGCTGTTTTTT. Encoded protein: CASVAGGNTGELFF. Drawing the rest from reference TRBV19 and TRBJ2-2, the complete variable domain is DGGITQSPKYLFRKEGQNVTLSCEQNLNHDAMYWYRQDPGQGLRLIYYSQIVNDFQKGDIAEGYSVSREKKESFPLTVTSAQKNPTAFYLCASVAGGNTGELFFGEGSRLTVL.

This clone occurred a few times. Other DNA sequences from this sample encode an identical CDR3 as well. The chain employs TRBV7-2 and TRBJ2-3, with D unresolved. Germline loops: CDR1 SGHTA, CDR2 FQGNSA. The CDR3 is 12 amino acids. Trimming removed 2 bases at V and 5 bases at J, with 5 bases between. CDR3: CASSLLRDTQYF. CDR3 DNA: TGTGCCAGCAGCTTACTGCGAGATACGCAGTATTTT.

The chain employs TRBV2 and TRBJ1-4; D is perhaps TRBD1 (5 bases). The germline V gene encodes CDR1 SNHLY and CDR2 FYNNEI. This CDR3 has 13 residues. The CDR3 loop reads CANRGSPNEKLFF. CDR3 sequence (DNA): TGTGCGAATAGGGGCAGCCCCAATGAAAAACTGTTTTTT.

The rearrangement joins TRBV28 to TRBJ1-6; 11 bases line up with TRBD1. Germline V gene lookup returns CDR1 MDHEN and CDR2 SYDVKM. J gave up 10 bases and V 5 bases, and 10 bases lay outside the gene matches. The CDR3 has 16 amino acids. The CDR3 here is CASSPRRGQGVSPLHF. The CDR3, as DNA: TGTGCCAGCAGTCCCCGCCGGGGACAGGGGGTCTCACCCCTCCACTTT.

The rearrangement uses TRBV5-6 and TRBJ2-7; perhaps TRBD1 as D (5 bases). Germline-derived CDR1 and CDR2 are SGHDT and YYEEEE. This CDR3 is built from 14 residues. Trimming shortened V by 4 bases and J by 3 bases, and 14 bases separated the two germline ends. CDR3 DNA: TGTGCCAGCAGCCCGTGGGGCGGAAACTACGAGCAGTACTTC. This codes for CASSPWGGNYEQYF.